These 16 T cell receptor beta chains were all obtained from the same sample, sequenced in a study of cytomegalovirus exposure and HLA in healthy donors. This PCR relied on a set of 60 Vbeta primers and 13 Jbeta primers. Assay: immunoSEQ multiplex PCR; the TCRdb copy retains only in-frame clones and omits some. The sample has roughly 100,000 clones; roughly 80% are singletons. The material sequenced was PBMCs. These receptors all come from a man aged 50-59 years in good health and CMV-seropositive.

The chain joins TRBV25-1 to TRBJ1-2, with TRBD1 identical over 7 bases. Germline assignment: CDR1 MGHDK and CDR2 SYGVNS. V trimming: 0 bases; J trimming: 4 bases; junction bases outside the gene matches: 5. The CDR3 runs to 15 residues. CDR3: CASSEYKGAGYGYTF. The CDR3 bases are TGTGCCAGCAGTGAATATAAGGGGGCTGGCTATGGCTACACCTTC.

This clone came up a few times. The rearrangement links TRBV18 to TRBJ2-7, with TRBD2 identical over 8 bases. Germline V gives CDR1 KGHSH, CDR2 LQKENI. The CDR3 has 15 residues. V shed 0 bases, J shed 3 bases, and the junction held 4 bases outside the gene matches. The chain's CDR3 is CASSPPGLAGYEQYF. CDR3 coding DNA: TGTGCCAGCTCACCACCCGGGCTAGCGGGCTACGAGCAGTACTTC.

The chain carries TRBV5-1 and TRBJ2-1, with TRBD2 matching over 7 bases. V was clipped by 6 bases and J by 4 bases; unmatched bases: 16. This CDR3 is built from 17 residues. The germline V gene encodes CDR1 SGHRS and CDR2 YFSETQ. The CDR3: CASKKFGGGGGYNEQFF. The CDR3 DNA reads TGCGCCAGCAAAAAATTTGGCGGGGGTGGGGGATACAATGAGCAGTTCTTC. Supplemented by reference TRBV5-1 and TRBJ2-1, the full variable domain reads KAGVTQTPRYLIKTRGQQVTLSCSPISGHRSVSWYQQTPGQGLQFLFEYFSETQRNKGNFPGRFSGRQFSNSRSEMNVSTLELGDSALYLCASKKFGGGGGYNEQFFGPGTRLTVL.

Regarding this clone: One end of the junction does not line up with germline, which may come from a read error. CDR3 loop: CASSLNPNSGYTF. The CDR3 DNA reads TGTGCCAGCAGCTTAAACCCGAACTCTGGCTACACCTTC. This sequence joins TRBV7-3 and TRBJ1-2; D is undetermined. Germline CDR1 and CDR2: SGHTA and FQGTGA. The CDR3 is 13 amino acids.

V is TRBV18 and J is TRBJ2-7, with D maybe TRBD2 (6 bases). Trimming shortened V by 3 bases and J by 5 bases, and 8 bases separated the two germline ends. Germline values: CDR1 KGHSH, CDR2 LQKENI. The length of the CDR3 is 12 residues. CDR3 sequence (DNA): TGTGCCAGCTCACCCAGGGAGGACGAGCAGTACTTC. This translates into CASSPREDEQYF.

The V call is TRBV7-6, the J call TRBJ2-3; D gene unclear. The CDR3 covers 15 residues. Germline V lookup: CDR1 SGHVS, CDR2 FNYEAQ. V lost 2 bases and J lost 0, with 9 bases in between. The CDR3 reads CASSLLWASTDTQYF. The CDR3 DNA follows: TGTGCCAGCAGCTTACTGTGGGCTAGCACAGATACGCAGTATTTT.

This chain connects TRBV19 to TRBJ2-7; 8 bases are a match to TRBD2. The CDR3 sequence is 15 residues long. The germline CDR1 and CDR2 sequences are LNHDA and SQIVND (reference sequence). V gave up 5 bases and J gave up 1 base; unmatched junction bases: 7. This chain's CDR3 is CASSGLTSASYEQYF. Written as DNA, the CDR3 is TGTGCCAGTAGTGGCTTGACTAGCGCGTCCTACGAGCAGTACTTC. The whole variable domain, remainder taken from reference TRBV19 and TRBJ2-7, is DGGITQSPKYLFRKEGQNVTLSCEQNLNHDAMYWYRQDPGQGLRLIYYSQIVNDFQKGDIAEGYSVSREKKESFPLTVTSAQKNPTAFYLCASSGLTSASYEQYFGPGTRLTVT.

The chain recombines TRBV7-6 with TRBJ2-2, with 10 positions matching TRBD2. The CDR3 covers 16 residues. Germline V gene sequence: CDR1 SGHVS, CDR2 FNYEAQ. V lost 3 bases and J lost 5; bases outside the gene matches: 6. CDR3 protein: CASSLGGTSETGELFF. The CDR3 coding sequence is TGTGCCAGCAGCTTGGGGGGGACTAGCGAAACCGGGGAGCTGTTTTTT.

V is TRBV9 and J is TRBJ2-7, with TRBD2 identical over 10 bases. Germline loops: CDR1 SGDLS, CDR2 YYNGEE. With 4 bases clipped from V and 6 bases from J, the junction kept 10 bases outside the gene matches. The length of the CDR3 is 15 residues. The CDR3 sequence is CASSSTSGENSEQYF. The CDR3 nucleotides are TGTGCCAGCAGCTCAACTAGCGGGGAGAACTCCGAGCAGTACTTC.

This chain uses TRBV5-1 with TRBJ1-3, with a weak D call TRBD1 (5 bases). V lost 5 bases and J 0 bases, leaving 21 bases between the germline ends. CDR1 and CDR2 (germline): SGHRS, YFSETQ. The CDR3 runs to 18 residues. The CDR3 nucleotides are TGCGCCAGCAGGGGGGGGTCGGAATTCGCCTTCTCTGGAAACACCATATATTTT. Its protein is CASRGGSEFAFSGNTIYF.

The chain's CDR3 is CSTRDRGETQYF. In DNA form, the CDR3 reads TGCAGCACCCGGGACAGGGGAGAGACCCAGTACTTC. The chain is built from TRBV29-1 and TRBJ2-5; 10 nucleotides agree with TRBD1. The CDR3 loop spans 12 amino acids. V was clipped by 8 bases and J by 4 bases; unmatched bases: 4. Germline V gene sequence: CDR1 SQVTM, CDR2 ANQGSEA.

Details on this clone: Additional DNA sequences in this sample encode the identical CDR3. The chain uses TRBV27 and TRBJ2-1; 8 nucleotides match TRBD1. There are 15 residues in the CDR3. From germline, CDR1 is MNHEY and CDR2 SMNVEV (reference sequence). V dropped 6 bases and J dropped 4; count of bases not matched to a gene: 8. The CDR3 here is CASRPPGQDYNEQFF. In DNA form, the CDR3 reads TGTGCCAGCAGGCCTCCGGGACAGGATTACAATGAGCAGTTCTTC.

This clone qualifies as medium-sized. The chain has TRBV6-1 and TRBJ2-2, with 7 bases matching TRBD1. With 7 bases clipped from V and 7 bases from J, the junction kept 9 bases outside the gene matches. Germline V gene sequence: CDR1 MNHNS, CDR2 SASEGT. This CDR3 has 14 residues. CDR3 nucleotide sequence: TGTGCCAGCATAAGTCAGGGGGATGTCGGGGAGCTGTTTTTT. Protein product: CASISQGDVGELFF.

The V call is TRBV6-6, the J call TRBJ2-7; possibly TRBD1 for D (6 bases). The germline V and J ends were trimmed by 5 bases and 0 bases, with 11 bases remaining between them. The germline V gene encodes CDR1 MNHNY and CDR2 SVGAGI (reference sequence). This CDR3 has 14 amino acids. The CDR3 DNA reads as TGTGCCAGCAGTGACCGGACAGCCTCCTACGAGCAGTACTTC. This translates into CASSDRTASYEQYF.

The chain employs TRBV28 and TRBJ2-7; no definite D call. Germline CDR1 MDHEN, CDR2 SYDVKM. Deletions cut 6 bases from V and 3 bases from J, with 15 bases between. The CDR3 length is 14 residues. Here the CDR3 reads CASSPRAPLYEQYF. CDR3 DNA sequence: TGTGCCAGCAGCCCCCGTGCGCCTCTCTACGAGCAGTACTTC.

V is TRBV15 and J is TRBJ2-7, with 7 positions matching TRBD1. V trimming: 5 bases; J trimming: 1 base; junction bases outside the gene matches: 8. The CDR3 covers 15 residues. Looked up from germline, CDR1 is LNHNV and CDR2 is YYDKDF (reference sequence). In DNA, the CDR3 is TGTGCCACCAGCCCGCTAGGGACAGCATCCTACGAGCAGTACTTC. Translated, it gives CATSPLGTASYEQYF.